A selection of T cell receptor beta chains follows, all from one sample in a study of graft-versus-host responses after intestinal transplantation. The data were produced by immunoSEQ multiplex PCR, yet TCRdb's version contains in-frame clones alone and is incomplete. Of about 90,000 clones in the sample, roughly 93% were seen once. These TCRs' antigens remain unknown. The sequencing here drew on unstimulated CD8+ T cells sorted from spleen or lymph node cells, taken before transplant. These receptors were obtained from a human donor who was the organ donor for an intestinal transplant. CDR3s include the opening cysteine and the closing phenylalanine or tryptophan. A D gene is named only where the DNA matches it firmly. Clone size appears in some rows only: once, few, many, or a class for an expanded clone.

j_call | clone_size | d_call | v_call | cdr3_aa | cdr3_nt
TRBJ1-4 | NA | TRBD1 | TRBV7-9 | CASSGPGQVDTTNEKLFF | TGTGCCAGCAGCGGACCGGGACAGGTAGACACAACTAATGAAAAACTGTTTTTT
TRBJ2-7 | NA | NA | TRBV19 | CASSIPGGYEQYF | TGTGCCAGTAGTATCCCCGGGGGCTACGAGCAGTACTTC
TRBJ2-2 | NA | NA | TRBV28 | CASSKNNRIEELFF | TGTGCCAGCAGTAAAAATAACAGGATCGAGGAGCTGTTTTTT
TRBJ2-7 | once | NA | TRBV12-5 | CASGSPPYEQYF | TGTGCTAGTGGTTCCCCTCCCTACGAGCAGTACTTC
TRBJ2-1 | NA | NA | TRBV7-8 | CASSLFPPMGGVGDEQFF | TGTGCCAGCAGCCTTTTTCCCCCGATGGGCGGGGTGGGAGATGAGCAGTTCTTC
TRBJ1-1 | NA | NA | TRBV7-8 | CASSPGTEAFF | TGTGCCAGCAGCCCAGGCACTGAAGCTTTCTTT
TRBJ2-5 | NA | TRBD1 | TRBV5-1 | CASSGTGGGETQYF | TGCGCCAGCAGCGGGACAGGGGGCGGAGAGACCCAGTACTTC
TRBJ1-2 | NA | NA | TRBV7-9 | CASSLVVSGNGYTF | TGTGCCAGCAGCTTAGTGGTGTCAGGGAATGGCTACACCTTC
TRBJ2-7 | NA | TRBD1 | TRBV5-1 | CASSWGQGQSYEQYF | TGCGCCAGCAGCTGGGGACAGGGCCAATCCTACGAGCAGTACTTC
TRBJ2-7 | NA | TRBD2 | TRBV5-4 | CASTAGLGGEQYF | TGTGCCAGCACCGCGGGACTAGGAGGCGAGCAGTACTTC
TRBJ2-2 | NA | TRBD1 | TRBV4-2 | CASSLSRTGWTGELFF | TGTGCCAGCAGCCTCTCCCGGACAGGGTGGACCGGGGAGCTGTTTTTT
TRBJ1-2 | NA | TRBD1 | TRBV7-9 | CASSPQTGPDGYTF | TGTGCCAGCAGTCCTCAGACAGGGCCGGATGGCTACACCTTC
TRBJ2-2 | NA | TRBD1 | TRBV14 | CASSRQGMYTGELFF | TGTGCCAGCAGCCGACAGGGGATGTACACCGGGGAGCTGTTTTTT
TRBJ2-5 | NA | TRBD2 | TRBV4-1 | CASSQQERGGQETQYF | TGCGCCAGCAGCCAACAGGAACGGGGGGGCCAAGAGACCCAGTACTTC
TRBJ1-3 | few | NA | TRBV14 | CASSQGQGNTIYF | TGTGCCAGCAGCCAAGGACAGGGAAACACCATATATTTT
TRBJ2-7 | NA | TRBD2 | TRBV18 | CASSKTGVLAGGSTYEQYF | TGTGCCAGCTCAAAGACAGGGGTACTAGCGGGAGGATCAACCTACGAGCAGTACTTC
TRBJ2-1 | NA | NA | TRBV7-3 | CASSKGSRVAEGYNEQFF | TGTGCCAGCAGCAAGGGGTCTAGGGTAGCGGAGGGGTACAATGAGCAGTTCTTC
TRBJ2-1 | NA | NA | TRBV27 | CASSFSGVQPAPSEQFF | TGTGCCAGCAGTTTTTCCGGTGTCCAGCCTGCACCTAGTGAGCAGTTCTTC
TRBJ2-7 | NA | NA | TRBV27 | CASSLSRDAYEQYF | TGTGCCAGCAGTTTATCCCGGGATGCCTACGAGCAGTACTTC
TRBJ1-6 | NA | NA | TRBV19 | CASSIGQGNSPLHF | TGTGCCAGTAGTATAGGGCAGGGAAATTCACCCCTCCACTTT
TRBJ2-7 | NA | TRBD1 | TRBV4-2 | CASSQTARGQDVAYEQYF | TGTGCCAGCAGCCAGACGGCGAGGGGACAGGACGTAGCCTACGAGCAGTACTTC
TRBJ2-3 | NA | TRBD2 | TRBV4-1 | CASSLLAGFPDTQYF | TGCGCCAGCAGCCTACTAGCGGGGTTTCCAGATACGCAGTATTTT